Reported below is one TCR beta chain. The sample originates from a study of blood T cell repertoires in COVID-19. On the study more broadly: COVID-19 samples, acute and convalescent, were from the United States, Italy and Spain. In each case, the material was cDNA or gDNA derived from T cells, B-cell-depleted T cells, or PBMCs.

Repertoires were generated with immunoSEQ multiplex PCR, while TCRdb's copy carries only in-frame clones and drops some. The sample records fewer than 200,000 clones, 60% to 80% being singletons. The CDR3 is made up of 14 amino acids. V lost 2 bases and J lost 3, with 12 bases in between. Germline loops: CDR1 SGHRS, CDR2 YFSETQ. Across 24 US areas, participants ranged in age from about 18 to 90 years. The TCR comes from a woman between 50 and 59 years old who had recovered from COVID-19. Sequences were obtained from PBMCs or T cells enriched from blood (not recorded which). The chain uses TRBV5-1 and TRBJ2-7; TRBD1 might be the D (5 bases). The CDR3 DNA sequence: TGCGCCAGCAGCTTACAGGAGAACGGCTACGAGCAGTACTTC. The encoded protein is CASSLQENGYEQYF.